Below are 6 T cell receptor beta chains sequenced from a single sample in a study of PD-L1 blockade in urothelial cancer. Time point specified: peripheral blood 6 weeks after treatment start. Generated by immunoSEQ multiplex PCR, the TCRdb table keeps only in-frame clones and is missing some. The sample consists of tens of thousands of clones, roughly 90% of them appearing once. The material was PBMCs, obtained around atezolizumab (anti-PD-L1) treatment. These receptors all stem from a man aged 55 to 70 with urothelial cancer.

This sequence joins TRBV10-3 and TRBJ2-2, with 10 bases that match TRBD1. Germline V CDR1 and CDR2: ENHRY, SYGVKD. V dropped 3 bases and J dropped 7; count of bases not matched to a gene: 5. The CDR3 extends over 15 amino acids. The CDR3 is CAISDLGQGIGELFF. CDR3 sequence (DNA): TGTGCCATCAGTGATTTGGGACAGGGGATCGGGGAGCTGTTTTTT.

V and J are TRBV4-3 and TRBJ2-1; 9 bases agree with TRBD2. J lost 9 bases, V lost 0 bases, and 9 bases had no gene match. Germline V gene sequence: CDR1 LGHNA, CDR2 YSLEER. This CDR3 has 16 amino acids. CDR3 DNA sequence: TGCGCCAGCAGCCAAGATCTGGCGGGAGGGTTCGGTGAGCAGTTCTTC. The encoded protein is CASSQDLAGGFGEQFF.

In DNA form, the CDR3 reads TGTGCCAGTAGTATTGTATCGACAGCCACTGAAGCTTTCTTT. Its translation is CASSIVSTATEAFF. The chain has TRBV19 and TRBJ1-1; maybe TRBD1 (5 bases). The CDR3 covers 14 residues. The V gene lost 3 bases and the J gene lost 4 bases, with 12 bases spanning the gap. CDR1 LNHDA and CDR2 SQIVND come from the germline V gene (reference sequence).

The chain combines TRBV27 with TRBJ2-7; a possible D gene is TRBD2 (5 bases). The CDR3 length is 16 residues. Germline V CDR1 and CDR2: MNHEY, SMNVEV (reference sequence). V gave up 0 bases and J gave up 3 bases, with 15 bases separating them. CDR3 loop: CASSLSRAGVDYEQYF. The CDR3 DNA reads TGTGCCAGCAGTTTATCGAGGGCTGGGGTTGACTACGAGCAGTACTTC.

This clone was seen just once. The chain carries TRBV7-2 and TRBJ1-5, with D maybe TRBD1 (6 bases). Between the trimmed V and J ends, which lost 2 bases and 1 base, there was a span of 15 bases. The V gene's germline CDR1 is SGHTA and CDR2 FQGNSA. This CDR3 is built from 17 residues. CDR3 sequence: CASSLQFRGLSNQPQHF. The CDR3 nucleotides are TGTGCCAGCAGCTTACAGTTCAGGGGTCTGAGCAATCAGCCCCAGCATTTT.

DNA for the CDR3: TGTGCCAGCAGCCAAGACAAAAACTATGGCTACACCTTC. Encoded protein: CASSQDKNYGYTF. The rearrangement joins TRBV4-2 to TRBJ1-2; D not resolved. Germline CDR1 reads LGHNA; CDR2 reads YNFKEQ. The CDR3 length is 13 residues. The V gene lost 0 bases and the J gene lost 2 bases, with 4 bases spanning the gap.